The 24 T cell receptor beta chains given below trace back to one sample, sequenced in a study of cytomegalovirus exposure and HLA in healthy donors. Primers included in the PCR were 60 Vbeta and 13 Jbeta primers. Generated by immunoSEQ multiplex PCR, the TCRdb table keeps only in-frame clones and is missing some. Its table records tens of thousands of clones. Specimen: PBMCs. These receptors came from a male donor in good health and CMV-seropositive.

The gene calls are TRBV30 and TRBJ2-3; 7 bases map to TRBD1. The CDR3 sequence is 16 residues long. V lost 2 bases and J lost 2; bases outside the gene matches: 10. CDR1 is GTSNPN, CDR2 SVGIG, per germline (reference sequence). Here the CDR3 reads CAWSRGQRTHTDTQYF. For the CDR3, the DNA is TGTGCCTGGAGTAGGGGACAGAGGACACACACAGATACGCAGTATTTT.

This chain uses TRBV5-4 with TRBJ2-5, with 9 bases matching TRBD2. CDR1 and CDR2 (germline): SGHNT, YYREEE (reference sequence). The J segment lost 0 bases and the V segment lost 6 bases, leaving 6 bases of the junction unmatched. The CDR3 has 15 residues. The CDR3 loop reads CASTPSGANQETQYF. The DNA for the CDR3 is TGTGCCAGCACTCCTAGCGGGGCTAACCAAGAGACCCAGTACTTC.

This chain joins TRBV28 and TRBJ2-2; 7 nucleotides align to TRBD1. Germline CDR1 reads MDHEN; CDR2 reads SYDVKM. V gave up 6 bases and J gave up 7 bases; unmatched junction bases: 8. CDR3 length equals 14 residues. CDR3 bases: TGTGCCAGCAGGGGGCCGACAGGGATCGGGGAGCTGTTTTTT. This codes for CASRGPTGIGELFF.

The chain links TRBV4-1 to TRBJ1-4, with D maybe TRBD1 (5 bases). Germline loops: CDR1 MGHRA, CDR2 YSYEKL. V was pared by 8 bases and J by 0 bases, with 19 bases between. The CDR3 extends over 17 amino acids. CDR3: CASAGTEDYATNEKLFF. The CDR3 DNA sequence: TGCGCCAGCGCGGGGACCGAAGATTACGCAACTAATGAAAAACTGTTTTTT.

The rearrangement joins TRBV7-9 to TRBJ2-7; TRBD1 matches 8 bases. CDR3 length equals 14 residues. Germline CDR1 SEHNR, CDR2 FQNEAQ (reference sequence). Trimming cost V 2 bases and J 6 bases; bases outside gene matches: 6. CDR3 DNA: TGTGCCAGCAGCTTAACCCTAGGGACAGGCGAGCAGTACTTC. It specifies CASSLTLGTGEQYF.

DNA of the CDR3: TGTGCCAGCAGCGTAGATACAGGGGGCGGTGGCTACACCTTC. Amino acid sequence: CASSVDTGGGGYTF. The rearrangement uses TRBV9 and TRBJ1-2; 9 nucleotides agree with TRBD1. The CDR3 totals 14 residues. With V trimmed by 0 bases and J by 7 bases, 4 bases remained unmatched. CDR1 and CDR2 from the germline V gene are SGDLS and YYNGEE.

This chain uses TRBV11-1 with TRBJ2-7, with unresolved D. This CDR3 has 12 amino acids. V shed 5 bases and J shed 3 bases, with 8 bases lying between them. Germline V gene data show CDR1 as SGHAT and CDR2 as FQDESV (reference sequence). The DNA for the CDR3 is TGTGCCAGCAGCATCGACAACTACGAGCAGTACTTC. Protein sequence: CASSIDNYEQYF.

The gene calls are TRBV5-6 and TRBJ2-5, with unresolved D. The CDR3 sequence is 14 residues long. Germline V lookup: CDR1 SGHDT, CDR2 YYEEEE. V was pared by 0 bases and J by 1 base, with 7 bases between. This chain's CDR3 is CASSLAGLQETQYF. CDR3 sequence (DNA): TGTGCCAGCAGCTTGGCAGGCCTCCAAGAGACCCAGTACTTC.

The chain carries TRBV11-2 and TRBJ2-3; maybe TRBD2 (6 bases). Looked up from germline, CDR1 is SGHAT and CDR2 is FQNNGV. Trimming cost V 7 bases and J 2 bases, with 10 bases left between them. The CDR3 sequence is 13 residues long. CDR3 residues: CASIVDYTDTQYF. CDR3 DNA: TGTGCCAGCATCGTGGACTACACAGATACGCAGTATTTT.

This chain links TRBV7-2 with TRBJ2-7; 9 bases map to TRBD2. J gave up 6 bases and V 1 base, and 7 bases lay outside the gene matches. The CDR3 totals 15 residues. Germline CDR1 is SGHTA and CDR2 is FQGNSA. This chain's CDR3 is CASSLGPSGEGEQYF. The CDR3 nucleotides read TGTGCCAGCAGCTTAGGCCCTAGCGGGGAGGGCGAGCAGTACTTC.

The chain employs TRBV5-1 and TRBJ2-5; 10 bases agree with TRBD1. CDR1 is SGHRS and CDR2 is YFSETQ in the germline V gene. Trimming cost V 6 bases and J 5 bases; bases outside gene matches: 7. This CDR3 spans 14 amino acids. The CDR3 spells CASKMTGGVETQYF. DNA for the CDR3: TGCGCCAGCAAGATGACAGGGGGCGTCGAGACCCAGTACTTC.

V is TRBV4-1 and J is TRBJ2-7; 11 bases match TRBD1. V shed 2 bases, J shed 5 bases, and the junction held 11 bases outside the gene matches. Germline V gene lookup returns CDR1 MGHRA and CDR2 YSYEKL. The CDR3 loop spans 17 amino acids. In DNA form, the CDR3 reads TGCGCCAGCAGCCAAAAAGGGACAGGGGGATATCGGAACGAGCAGTACTTC. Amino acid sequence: CASSQKGTGGYRNEQYF.

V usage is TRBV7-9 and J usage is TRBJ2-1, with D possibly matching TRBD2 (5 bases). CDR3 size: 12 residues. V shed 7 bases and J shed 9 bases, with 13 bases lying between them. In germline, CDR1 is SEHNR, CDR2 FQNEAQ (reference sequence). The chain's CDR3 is CASNEGVFEQFF. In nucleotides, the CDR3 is TGTGCCAGCAATGAGGGAGTCTTTGAGCAGTTCTTC. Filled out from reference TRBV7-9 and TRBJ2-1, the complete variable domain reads DTGVSQNPRHKITKRGQNVTFRCDPISEHNRLYWYRQTLGQGPEFLTYFQNEAQLEKSRLLSDRFSAERPKGSFSTLEIQRTEQGDSAMYLCASNEGVFEQFFGPGTRLTVL.

CDR3 residues: CASSQDPRETEAFF. CDR3 coding DNA: TGCGCCAGCAGCCAAGATCCGAGGGAAACTGAAGCTTTCTTT. The rearrangement joins TRBV4-1 to TRBJ1-1; D unclear. V was pared by 0 bases and J by 5 bases, with 10 bases between. In germline, CDR1 is MGHRA, CDR2 YSYEKL. CDR3 size: 14 residues.

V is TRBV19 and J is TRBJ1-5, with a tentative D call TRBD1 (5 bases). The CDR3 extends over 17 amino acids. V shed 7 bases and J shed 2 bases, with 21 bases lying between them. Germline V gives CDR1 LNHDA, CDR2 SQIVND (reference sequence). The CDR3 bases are TGTGCCAGTACCCTAAAACCCAGGGTAGGTGGCAATCAGCCCCAGCATTTT. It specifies CASTLKPRVGGNQPQHF.

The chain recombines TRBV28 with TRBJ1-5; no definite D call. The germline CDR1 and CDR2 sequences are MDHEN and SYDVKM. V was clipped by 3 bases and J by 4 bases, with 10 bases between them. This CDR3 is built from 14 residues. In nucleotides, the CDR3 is TGTGCCAGCAGTTTGGGCCCATATAATCAGCCCCAGCATTTT. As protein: CASSLGPYNQPQHF. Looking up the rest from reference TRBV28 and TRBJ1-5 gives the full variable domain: DVKVTQSSRYLVKRTGEKVFLECVQDMDHENMFWYRQDPGLGLRLIYFSYDVKMKEKGDIPEGYSVSREKKERFSLILESASTNQTSMYLCASSLGPYNQPQHFGDGTRLSIL.

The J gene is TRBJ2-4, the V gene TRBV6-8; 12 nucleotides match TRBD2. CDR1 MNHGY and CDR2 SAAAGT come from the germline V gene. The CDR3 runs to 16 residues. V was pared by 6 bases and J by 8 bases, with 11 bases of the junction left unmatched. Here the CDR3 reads CASRRALTSGRYIQYF. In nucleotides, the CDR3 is TGTGCCAGCAGGCGGGCGCTGACTAGCGGGAGATACATTCAGTACTTC.

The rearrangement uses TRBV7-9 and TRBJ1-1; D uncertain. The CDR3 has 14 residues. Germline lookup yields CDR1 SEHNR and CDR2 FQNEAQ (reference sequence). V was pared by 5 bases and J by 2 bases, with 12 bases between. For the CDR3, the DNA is TGTGCCAGCAGCGCGGGAGCCTATAACACTGAAGCTTTCTTT. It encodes CASSAGAYNTEAFF. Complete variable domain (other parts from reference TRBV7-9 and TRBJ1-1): DTGVSQNPRHKITKRGQNVTFRCDPISEHNRLYWYRQTLGQGPEFLTYFQNEAQLEKSRLLSDRFSAERPKGSFSTLEIQRTEQGDSAMYLCASSAGAYNTEAFFGQGTRLTVV.

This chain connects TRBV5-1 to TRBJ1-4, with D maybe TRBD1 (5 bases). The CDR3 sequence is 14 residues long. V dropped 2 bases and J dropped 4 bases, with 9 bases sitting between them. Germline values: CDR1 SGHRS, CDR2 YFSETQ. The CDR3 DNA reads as TGCGCCAGCAGCTTCGGCAGGGATAATGAAAAACTGTTTTTT. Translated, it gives CASSFGRDNEKLFF.

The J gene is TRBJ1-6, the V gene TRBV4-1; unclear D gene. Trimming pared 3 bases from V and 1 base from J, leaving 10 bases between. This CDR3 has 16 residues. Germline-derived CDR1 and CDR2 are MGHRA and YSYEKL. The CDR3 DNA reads TGCGCCAGCAGCCACGGGATAGGGTCCTATAATTCACCCCTCCACTTT. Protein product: CASSHGIGSYNSPLHF.

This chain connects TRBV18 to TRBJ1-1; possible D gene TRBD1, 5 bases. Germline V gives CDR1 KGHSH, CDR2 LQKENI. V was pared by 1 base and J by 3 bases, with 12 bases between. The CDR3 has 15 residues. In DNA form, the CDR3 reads TGTGCCAGCTCACCACTAGCAGGGAAGGACACTGAAGCTTTCTTT. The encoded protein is CASSPLAGKDTEAFF.

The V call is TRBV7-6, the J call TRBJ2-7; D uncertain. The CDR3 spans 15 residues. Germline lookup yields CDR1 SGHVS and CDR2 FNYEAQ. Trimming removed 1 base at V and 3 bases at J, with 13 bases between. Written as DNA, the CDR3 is TGTGCCAGCAGCTTAGAGACGCAGGCAGACTACGAGCAGTACTTC. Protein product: CASSLETQADYEQYF.

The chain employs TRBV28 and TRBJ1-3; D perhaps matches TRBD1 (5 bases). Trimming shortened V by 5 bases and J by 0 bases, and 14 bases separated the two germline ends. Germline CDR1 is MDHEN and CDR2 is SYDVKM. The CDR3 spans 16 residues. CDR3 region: CASSGAPLISGNTIYF. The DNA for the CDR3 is TGTGCCAGCAGTGGGGCCCCGTTAATCTCTGGAAACACCATATATTTT.

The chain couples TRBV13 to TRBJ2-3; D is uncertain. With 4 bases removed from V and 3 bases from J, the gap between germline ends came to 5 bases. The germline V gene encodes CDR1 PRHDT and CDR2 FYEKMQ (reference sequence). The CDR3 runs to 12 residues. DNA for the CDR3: TGTGCCAGCAGCTCACGGACAGATACGCAGTATTTT. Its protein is CASSSRTDTQYF.